The rows below give T cell receptor beta chains drawn from one sample of a study of cytomegalovirus exposure and HLA in healthy donors. Clones were sequenced by immunoSEQ multiplex PCR, and TCRdb holds only the in-frame ones, with some missing. The sample includes some 67,000 clones, 78% seen only once; the top ten take 9.7%. What was sequenced was PBMCs. The source is a man aged 35 to 55 in good health and CMV-seronegative. The CDR3 runs from the conserved cysteine through the conserved F or W. A D gene is named only where the DNA matches it firmly. Size values are once, few and many counts, or a class for expanded clones, and some rows have none.

CDR3 protein: CASSLRLAGGPGEQFF
CDR3 DNA: TGTGCCAGCAGCTTACGACTAGCGGGAGGGCCTGGTGAGCAGTTCTTC
clone size: -
D gene: TRBD2
J gene: TRBJ2-1
V gene: TRBV7-2

CDR3 protein: CASTPQGLRTEAFF
CDR3 DNA: TGTGCCAGCACCCCACAGGGACTACGCACTGAAGCTTTCTTT
clone size: -
D gene: -
J gene: TRBJ1-1
V gene: TRBV6-1

CDR3 protein: CSSSLVPTGGNQPQHF
CDR3 DNA: TGTTCCAGCAGCTTAGTCCCGACAGGGGGCAATCAGCCCCAGCATTTT
clone size: -
D gene: TRBD1
J gene: TRBJ1-5
V gene: TRBV7-9

CDR3 protein: CASSLRGLRQETQYF
CDR3 DNA: TGTGCCAGCAGTTTAAGAGGACTACGGCAAGAGACCCAGTACTTC
clone size: -
D gene: -
J gene: TRBJ2-5
V gene: TRBV28

CDR3 protein: CAISTASDSLSGNTIYF
CDR3 DNA: TGTGCCATCTCGACAGCCTCTGATTCTCTCTCTGGAAACACCATATATTTT
clone size: -
D gene: -
J gene: TRBJ1-3
V gene: TRBV2

CDR3 protein: CSSSFGQTGYTF
CDR3 DNA: TGTTCCAGCAGCTTCGGACAGACCGGCTACACCTTC
clone size: -
D gene: -
J gene: TRBJ1-2
V gene: TRBV7-9

CDR3 protein: CASSWGGNGEAFF
CDR3 DNA: TGTGCCAGTAGCTGGGGGGGGAACGGTGAAGCTTTCTTT
clone size: -
D gene: -
J gene: TRBJ1-1
V gene: TRBV19

CDR3 protein: CASSDSGTGVLGEQFF
CDR3 DNA: TGCGCCAGCAGTGATTCCGGGACAGGGGTCCTCGGGGAGCAGTTCTTC
clone size: -
D gene: TRBD1
J gene: TRBJ2-1
V gene: TRBV10-1

CDR3 protein: CASQGTGFSYNEQFF
CDR3 DNA: TGTGCCAGCCAAGGTACAGGGTTCTCCTACAATGAGCAGTTCTTC
clone size: -
D gene: -
J gene: TRBJ2-1
V gene: TRBV5-6

CDR3 protein: CASSYSATGEAGYTF
CDR3 DNA: TGTGCCAGCAGTTACTCCGCGACAGGGGAGGCCGGCTACACCTTC
clone size: few
D gene: TRBD1
J gene: TRBJ1-2
V gene: TRBV6-6

CDR3 protein: CAISGTGTSNQPQHF
CDR3 DNA: TGTGCCATATCCGGGACAGGGACAAGCAATCAGCCCCAGCATTTT
clone size: few
D gene: TRBD1
J gene: TRBJ1-5
V gene: TRBV6-6

CDR3 protein: CASSLDRVSPPHYF
CDR3 DNA: TGTGCCAGCAGCTTGGACAGGGTCTCCCCCCCTCATTACTTC
clone size: -
D gene: TRBD1
J gene: TRBJ2-5
V gene: TRBV7-2

CDR3 protein: CASRNSQGSSGNTIYF
CDR3 DNA: TGCGCCAGCAGAAATTCGCAGGGGAGCTCTGGAAACACCATATATTTT
clone size: -
D gene: -
J gene: TRBJ1-3
V gene: TRBV5-1

CDR3 protein: CASSLSPPSGTDTQYF
CDR3 DNA: TGTGCCAGCAGCTTATCCCCCCCTAGCGGCACAGATACGCAGTATTTT
clone size: few
D gene: -
J gene: TRBJ2-3
V gene: TRBV7-2

CDR3 protein: CAGFTGSYEQYF
CDR3 DNA: TGTGCCGGATTCACAGGCAGCTACGAGCAGTACTTC
clone size: -
D gene: -
J gene: TRBJ2-7
V gene: TRBV5-3

CDR3 protein: CASSLSAFSGYNEQFF
CDR3 DNA: TGTGCCAGCAGTTTATCGGCGTTCTCGGGATACAATGAGCAGTTCTTC
clone size: -
D gene: -
J gene: TRBJ2-1
V gene: TRBV27

CDR3 protein: CASSQGYPSYEQYF
CDR3 DNA: TGCGCCAGCAGCCAAGGCTACCCATCCTACGAGCAGTACTTC
clone size: few
D gene: -
J gene: TRBJ2-7
V gene: TRBV4-1

CDR3 protein: CASSLVVEGLTGNTIYF
CDR3 DNA: TGTGCCAGCAGCTTGGTGGTTGAGGGACTCACTGGAAACACCATATATTTT
clone size: -
D gene: -
J gene: TRBJ1-3
V gene: TRBV5-8

CDR3 protein: CSSSLDLISGNTIYF
CDR3 DNA: TGTTCCAGCAGCTTAGATTTAATCTCTGGAAACACCATATATTTT
clone size: -
D gene: -
J gene: TRBJ1-3
V gene: TRBV7-9

CDR3 protein: CASSSGTGSYEQYF
CDR3 DNA: TGTGCCAGCAGTTCCGGGACAGGGTCCTACGAGCAGTACTTC
clone size: -
D gene: TRBD1
J gene: TRBJ2-7
V gene: TRBV6-5

CDR3 protein: CASSEGSRTGKTEAFF
CDR3 DNA: TGTGCCAGCAGTGAAGGTTCCCGGACAGGGAAAACTGAAGCTTTCTTT
clone size: -
D gene: TRBD1
J gene: TRBJ1-1
V gene: TRBV2

CDR3 protein: CASRTSGTGEGYTF
CDR3 DNA: TGTGCCAGCAGAACCAGCGGGACAGGGGAAGGCTACACCTTC
clone size: once
D gene: TRBD1
J gene: TRBJ1-2
V gene: TRBV6-6

CDR3 protein: CASRLTGYEQFF
CDR3 DNA: TGTGCCAGCCGCTTAACAGGCTACGAGCAGTTCTTC
clone size: -
D gene: -
J gene: TRBJ2-1
V gene: TRBV7-9

CDR3 protein: CATSRDQGPYNEQFF
CDR3 DNA: TGTGCCACCAGCAGAGATCAGGGTCCCTACAATGAGCAGTTCTTC
clone size: once
D gene: -
J gene: TRBJ2-1
V gene: TRBV15

CDR3 protein: CAISGQIQETQYF
CDR3 DNA: TGTGCCATCTCGGGACAGATCCAAGAGACCCAGTACTTC
clone size: -
D gene: TRBD1
J gene: TRBJ2-5
V gene: TRBV6-1

CDR3 protein: CAITGEANYGYTF
CDR3 DNA: TGTGCCATAACAGGGGAGGCTAACTATGGCTACACCTTC
clone size: many
D gene: TRBD1
J gene: TRBJ1-2
V gene: TRBV2

CDR3 protein: CASSLGGTSGDNEQFF
CDR3 DNA: TGCGCCAGCAGCTTGGGGGGGACTAGCGGGGACAATGAGCAGTTCTTC
clone size: -
D gene: TRBD2
J gene: TRBJ2-1
V gene: TRBV5-1

CDR3 protein: CASSPRSGLTDTQYF
CDR3 DNA: TGTGCCAGCAGCCCCCGGTCAGGGTTGACAGATACGCAGTATTTT
clone size: -
D gene: -
J gene: TRBJ2-3
V gene: TRBV4-2

CDR3 protein: CATLAGAETQYF
CDR3 DNA: TGTGCCACCTTAGCGGGAGCAGAGACCCAGTACTTC
clone size: once
D gene: TRBD2
J gene: TRBJ2-5
V gene: TRBV28

CDR3 protein: CASSSTGGDGYTF
CDR3 DNA: TGTGCCAGCAGCTCGACAGGGGGCGATGGCTACACCTTC
clone size: -
D gene: TRBD1
J gene: TRBJ1-2
V gene: TRBV7-3

CDR3 protein: CSVEGQGAYTEAFF
CDR3 DNA: TGCAGCGTTGAGGGACAGGGGGCATACACTGAAGCTTTCTTT
clone size: few
D gene: TRBD1
J gene: TRBJ1-1
V gene: TRBV29-1

CDR3 protein: CASSDRVRTNEKLFF
CDR3 DNA: TGTGCCAGCAGTGACAGGGTCCGAACTAATGAAAAACTGTTTTTT
clone size: -
D gene: -
J gene: TRBJ1-4
V gene: TRBV2

CDR3 protein: CASRSGAQETQYF
CDR3 DNA: TGTGCCAGTCGGAGCGGGGCCCAAGAGACCCAGTACTTC
clone size: -
D gene: TRBD2
J gene: TRBJ2-5
V gene: TRBV19

CDR3 protein: CASSQPGSTDTQYF
CDR3 DNA: TGCGCCAGCAGTCAACCGGGGAGCACAGATACGCAGTATTTT
clone size: -
D gene: -
J gene: TRBJ2-3
V gene: TRBV23-1

CDR3 protein: CASSTGQAALTYNSPLHF
CDR3 DNA: TGTGCCAGTAGTACGGGACAAGCCGCCTTGACCTATAATTCACCCCTCCACTTT
clone size: -
D gene: -
J gene: TRBJ1-6
V gene: TRBV19

CDR3 protein: CASSRLTNTGELFF
CDR3 DNA: TGTGCCAGCAGCCGGTTAACCAACACCGGGGAGCTGTTTTTT
clone size: -
D gene: -
J gene: TRBJ2-2
V gene: TRBV7-9